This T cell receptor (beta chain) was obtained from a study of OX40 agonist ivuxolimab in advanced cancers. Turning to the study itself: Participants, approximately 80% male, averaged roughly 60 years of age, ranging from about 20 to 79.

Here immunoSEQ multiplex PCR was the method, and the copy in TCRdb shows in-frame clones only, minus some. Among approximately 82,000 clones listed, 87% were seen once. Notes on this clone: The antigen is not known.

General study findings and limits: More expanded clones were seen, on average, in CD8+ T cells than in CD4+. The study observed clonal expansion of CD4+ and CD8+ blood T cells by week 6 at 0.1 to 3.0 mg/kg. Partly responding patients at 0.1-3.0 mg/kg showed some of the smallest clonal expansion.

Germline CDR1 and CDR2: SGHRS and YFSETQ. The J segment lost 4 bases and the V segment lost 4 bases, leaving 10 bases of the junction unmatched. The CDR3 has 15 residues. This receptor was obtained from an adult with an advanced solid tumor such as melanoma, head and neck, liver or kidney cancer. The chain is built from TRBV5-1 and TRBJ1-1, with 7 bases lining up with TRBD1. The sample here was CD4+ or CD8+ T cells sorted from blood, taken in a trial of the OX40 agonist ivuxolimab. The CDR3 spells CASSGFTGAGTEAFF. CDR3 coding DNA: TGCGCCAGCAGCGGGTTTACAGGGGCGGGCACTGAAGCTTTCTTT. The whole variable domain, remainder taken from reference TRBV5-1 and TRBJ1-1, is KAGVTQTPRYLIKTRGQQVTLSCSPISGHRSVSWYQQTPGQGLQFLFEYFSETQRNKGNFPGRFSGRQFSNSRSEMNVSTLELGDSALYLCASSGFTGAGTEAFFGQGTRLTVV.